This T cell receptor beta chain was observed in a study of OX40 agonist ivuxolimab in advanced cancers. Describing the broader study: The costimulatory receptor OX40 (CD134) was targeted by ivuxolimab, a fully human IgG2 agonistic monoclonal antibody. Intravenous ivuxolimab was administered to patients every 2 weeks at six dose levels: 0.01, 0.1, 0.3, 1.5, 3 and 10 mg/kg. Of the roughly 51 patients in dose escalation, about 20 had hepatocellular carcinoma, some 15 had melanoma, 9 had renal cell carcinoma and 9 had head and neck cancer. In the dose-escalation cohort, 82.7% of patients were male, and the mean age was approximately 64 years, with a range of about 20 to 79. Prior anti-PD-1, anti-PD-L1 or anti-CTLA-4 therapy was permitted, and approximately 40% of dose-escalation patients had received checkpoint inhibitors. Partial responses were achieved by three dose-escalation patients, of whom one had hepatocellular carcinoma and two had cutaneous melanoma. Peripheral TCRbeta sequencing was intended to test whether TCR sequence diversity was altered and clonal T-cell expansion was caused by ivuxolimab. The paper covers the monotherapy dose-escalation part of the phase I ivuxolimab trial, which included N ≈ 54 patients.

The trial excluded patients who had a history of autoimmune disease or who were on systemic immunosuppression. Peripheral blood for TCR sequencing was collected from all dose cohorts at baseline, on cycle 4 day 1, and on cycle 7 day 1. Samples were obtained from an open-label, multicenter, first-in-human phase I dose-escalation trial of ivuxolimab. Adults with locally advanced or metastatic head and neck squamous cell, hepatocellular, melanoma or renal cell carcinoma were enrolled in the trial. Before TCR sequencing, CD4+ T cells and CD8+ T cells from peripheral blood were sorted into separate populations. About this clone: What this receptor recognizes is not known. It has no much larger one-base neighbor in the sample; base qualities were not kept.

Paper-wide results and their limitations: The antigen specificity of the clonally expanded peripheral T cells was not determined. In the 0.1-3.0 mg/kg groups, partial responders had among the lowest normalized peripheral clonal expansion, particularly in CD8+ T cells. Low levels of normalized T-cell clonal expansion were also seen in some nonresponding patients. Clonal expansion of both CD4+ and CD8+ blood T cells was observed from baseline to week 6 at doses 0.1 to 3.0 mg/kg. After ivuxolimab, expanded clones were on average more numerous among CD8+ T cells than among CD4+ T cells.

To sequence the TCRbeta CDR3 region, genomic DNA was isolated from the sorted cells. TCRbeta CDR3 regions were sequenced using the immunoSEQ Assay. What TCRdb holds here is the immuneACCESS table cut down to in-frame rearrangements. Part of the clones is not present; checked against another copy, under half of the missing clones reflect an unresolved V gene, and the others are unexplained. This sample lists about 48,000 clones; about 81% were detected once. The ten largest clones capture 0.9% to 1.2% of the sample. Spanning cysteine to phenylalanine, the CDR3 consists of 11 amino acids. Only the CDR3 DNA is retained, 33 bases long and in frame from the first base. Sequences SEHNR (CDR1) and FQNEAQ (CDR2) are obtained from the germline V gene (reference sequence). The V and J ends are trimmed by 1 base and 10 bases, leaving 5 bases between them.

The starting material was CD4+ or CD8+ T cells sorted from blood, obtained in a trial of the OX40 agonist ivuxolimab. This clonotype originated in an adult with an advanced solid tumor such as melanoma, head and neck, liver or kidney cancer. This receptor chain uses TRBV7-9 and TRBJ2-1, with no confident D gene call. This receptor has the CDR3 CASSLVAEQFF. Here is the DNA: TGTGCCAGCAGCTTAGTGGCGGAGCAGTTCTTC.